This is a list of T cell receptor beta chains from one sample in a study of low-dose radiotherapy and immunotherapy resistance in tumors. Via MiXCR, TCRdb re-called the reads, giving one row per CDR3 protein. The sample gives about 39,000 distinct CDR3 sequences, 31% of which show up once; around 3.9% is in the top ten. The specimen was PBMCs, collected before treatment. The receptors shown here come from a male donor with gallbladder cancer. CDR3s include the opening cysteine and the closing phenylalanine or tryptophan. Fields, in order: J gene, D gene, clone size, V gene, CDR3 DNA, CDR3 protein. A D gene is named only where the DNA matches it firmly. Not all rows give a size; the values are once, few, many and, for expanded clones, a class.

TRBJ2-1,-,-,TRBV5-1,TGCGCCAGCAGCTTATCCGCTTCCGAGCAGTTCTTC,CASSLSASEQFF
TRBJ2-7,TRBD2,-,TRBV6-5,TGTGCCAGCAGTAATCTAGCGGGGGGCCGGGAGCAGTACTTC,CASSNLAGGREQYF
TRBJ2-6,-,many,TRBV11-2,TGTGCCAGCAGCTTAGTAGGGAGCCTCGGGGCCAACGTCCTGACTTTC,CASSLVGSLGANVLTF
TRBJ2-3,-,many,TRBV7-2,TGTGCCAGCAGCTTAGGGGTTCAGGGCTCAGATACGCAGTATTTT,CASSLGVQGSDTQYF
TRBJ2-1,TRBD1,many,TRBV11-1,TGTGCCAGCAGCCCCGGACAGGCCCTTATTACCAATAATGAGCAGTTCTTC,CASSPGQALITNNEQFF
TRBJ1-2,-,many,TRBV18,TGTGCCAGCTCACCACCTACAGAGCGCTATGGCTACACCTTC,CASSPPTERYGYTF
TRBJ2-1,TRBD2,many,TRBV2,TGTGCCAGCAGTGAAGGGAGTAGCGGGGTGAATGAGCAGTTCTTC,CASSEGSSGVNEQFF
TRBJ2-1,-,many,TRBV12-3/TRBV12-4,TGTGCCAGCAGTTTAGACGGGGGTACTTACAATGAGCAGTTCTTC,CASSLDGGTYNEQFF
TRBJ2-5,TRBD1,many,TRBV5-4,TGTGCCAGCAGCACCGGGACAGACCAAGAGACCCAGTACTTC,CASSTGTDQETQYF
TRBJ2-7,-,few,TRBV13,-,CASTNQTSMYLCALGDSQYEQYF
TRBJ2-7,-,-,TRBV9,TGTGCCAGCAGCGCTGGGACGGAACTTACCTACGAGCAGTACTTC,CASSAGTELTYEQYF
TRBJ2-1,TRBD2,many,TRBV3-1,TGTGCCAGCAGCCTAATACTAGCGGGAGGGAATGAGCAGTTCTTC,CASSLILAGGNEQFF
TRBJ1-2,-,many,TRBV3-1,TGTGCCAGCAGCCAAGCTTTCAACTATGGCTACACCTTC,CASSQAFNYGYTF
TRBJ2-4,-,many,TRBV11-1,TGTGCCAGCAGCCAGGGGACCGCTGGCGTTCAGTACTTC,CASSQGTAGVQYF
TRBJ2-5,-,many,TRBV3-1,TGTGCCAGCAGCCAAGCGGAAAAGCTCTACCAAGAGACCCAGTACTTC,CASSQAEKLYQETQYF
TRBJ2-7,-,-,TRBV5-4,TGTGCCAGCAGCCCCCCCGGGACACGCAGCTCGTACGAGCAGTACTTC,CASSPPGTRSSYEQYF
TRBJ2-7,-,many,TRBV29-1,TGCAGCGTTGAAGATATGGGTTACGAGCAGTACTTC,CSVEDMGYEQYF
TRBJ2-7,TRBD1,few,TRBV2,TGTGCCAGCCAACCCGGGACAGGGACCCCCTACGAGCAGTACTTC,CASQPGTGTPYEQYF
TRBJ2-3,TRBD2,-,TRBV19,TGTGCCAGTAGTGCTCTAGCGGGAGAGGCTACGCAGTATTTT,CASSALAGEATQYF
TRBJ1-2,-,many,TRBV20-1,TGCAGTGATGAGGGTCGGGCCTTCAGGGAGAGGGACTATGGCTACACCTTC,CSDEGRAFRERDYGYTF
TRBJ1-6,-,many,TRBV4-1,TGCGCCAGCAGCCAAGGGATTTCACCCCTCCACTTT,CASSQGISPLHF
TRBJ1-2,TRBD1,many,TRBV23-1,TGCGCCAGCAGTCAAAACAGGGGTTATCGTGGCTACACCTTC,CASSQNRGYRGYTF
TRBJ2-3,-,medium-sized,TRBV6-2/TRBV6-3,TGTGCCAGCAGTGGAGGGAGTCCCTCGGGTACGCAGTATTTT,CASSGGSPSGTQYF